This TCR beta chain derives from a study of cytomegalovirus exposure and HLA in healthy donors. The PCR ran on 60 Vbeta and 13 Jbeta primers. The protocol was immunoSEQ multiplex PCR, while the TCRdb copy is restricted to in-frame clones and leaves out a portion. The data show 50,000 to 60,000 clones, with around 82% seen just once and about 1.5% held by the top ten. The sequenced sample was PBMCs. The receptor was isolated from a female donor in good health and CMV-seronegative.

The CDR3 DNA reads as TGTGCCAGCCGTACCGACAGGGTTTCACCCCTCCACTTT. This sequence encodes CASRTDRVSPLHF. The V and J genes are TRBV2 and TRBJ1-6; 7 nucleotides agree with TRBD1. Germline CDR1 and CDR2: SNHLY and FYNNEI. The CDR3 totals 13 residues. Trimming took 8 bases from V and 9 from J; bases not matched to a gene: 7.